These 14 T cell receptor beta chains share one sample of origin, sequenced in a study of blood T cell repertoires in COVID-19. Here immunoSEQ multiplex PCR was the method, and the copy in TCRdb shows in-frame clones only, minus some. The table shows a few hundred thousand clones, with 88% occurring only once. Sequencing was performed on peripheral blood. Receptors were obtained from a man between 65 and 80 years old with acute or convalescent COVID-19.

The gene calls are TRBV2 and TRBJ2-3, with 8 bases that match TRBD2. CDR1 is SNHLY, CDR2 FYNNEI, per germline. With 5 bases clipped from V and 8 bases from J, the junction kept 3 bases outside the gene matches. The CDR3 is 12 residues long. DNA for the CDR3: TGTGCCAGCAGTTCTAGCGGGTTTACGCAGTATTTT. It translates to CASSSSGFTQYF.

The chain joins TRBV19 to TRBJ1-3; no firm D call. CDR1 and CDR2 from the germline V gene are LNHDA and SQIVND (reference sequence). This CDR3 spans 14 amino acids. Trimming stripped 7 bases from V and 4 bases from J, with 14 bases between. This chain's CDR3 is CASKRSAEGNTIYF. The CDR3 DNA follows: TGTGCCAGTAAGAGATCCGCGGAAGGAAACACCATATATTTT.

The DNA for the CDR3 is TGTGCCAGCAGTCCGCCCAGACAGGGCGGGAACACTGAAGCTTTCTTT. Amino acids: CASSPPRQGGNTEAFF. The chain is built from TRBV28 and TRBJ1-1; 7 bases are shared with TRBD1. This CDR3 spans 16 amino acids. V shed 5 bases, J shed 1 base, and the junction held 10 bases outside the gene matches. Germline-derived CDR1 and CDR2 are MDHEN and SYDVKM.

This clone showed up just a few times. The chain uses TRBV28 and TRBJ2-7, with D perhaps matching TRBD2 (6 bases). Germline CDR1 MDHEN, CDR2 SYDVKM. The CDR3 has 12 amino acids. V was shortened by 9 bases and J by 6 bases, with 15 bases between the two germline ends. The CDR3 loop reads CASSSEWLEQYF. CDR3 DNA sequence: TGTGCCAGTTCTAGCGAATGGCTCGAGCAGTACTTC. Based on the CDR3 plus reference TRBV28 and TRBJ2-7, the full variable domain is DVKVTQSSRYLVKRTGEKVFLECVQDMDHENMFWYRQDPGLGLRLIYFSYDVKMKEKGDIPEGYSVSREKKERFSLILESASTNQTSMYLCASSSEWLEQYFGPGTRLTVT.

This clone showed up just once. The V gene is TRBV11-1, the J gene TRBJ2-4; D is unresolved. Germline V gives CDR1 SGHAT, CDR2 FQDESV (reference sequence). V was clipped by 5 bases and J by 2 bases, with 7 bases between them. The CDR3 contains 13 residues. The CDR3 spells CASSHSSKNIQYF. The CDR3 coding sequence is TGTGCCAGCAGCCACTCTTCCAAAAACATTCAGTACTTC.

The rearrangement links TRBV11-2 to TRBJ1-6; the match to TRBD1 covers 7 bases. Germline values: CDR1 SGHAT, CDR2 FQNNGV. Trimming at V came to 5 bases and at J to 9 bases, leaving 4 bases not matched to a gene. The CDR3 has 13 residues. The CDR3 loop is CASSAGQLSPLHF. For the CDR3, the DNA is TGTGCCAGCAGCGCGGGACAGCTTTCACCCCTCCACTTT.

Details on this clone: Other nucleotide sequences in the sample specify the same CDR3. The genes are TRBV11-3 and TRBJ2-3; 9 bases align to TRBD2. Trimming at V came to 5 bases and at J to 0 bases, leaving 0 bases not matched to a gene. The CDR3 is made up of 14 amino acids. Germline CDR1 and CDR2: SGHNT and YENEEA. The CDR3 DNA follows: TGTGCCAGCAGCCTAGCGGGGAGCACAGATACGCAGTATTTT. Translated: CASSLAGSTDTQYF.

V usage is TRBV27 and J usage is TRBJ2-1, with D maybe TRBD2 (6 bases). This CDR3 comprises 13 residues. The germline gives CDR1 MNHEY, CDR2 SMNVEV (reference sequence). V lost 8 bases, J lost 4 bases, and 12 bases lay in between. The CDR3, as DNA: TGTGCCAGCGGCGCTAGCGTATACAATGAGCAGTTCTTC. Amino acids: CASGASVYNEQFF.

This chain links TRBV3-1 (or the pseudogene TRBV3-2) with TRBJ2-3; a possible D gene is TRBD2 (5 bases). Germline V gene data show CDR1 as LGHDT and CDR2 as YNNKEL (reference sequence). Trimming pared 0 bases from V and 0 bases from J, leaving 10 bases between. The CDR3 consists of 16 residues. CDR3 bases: TGTGCCAGCAGCCAAGATCGTCGGACTAGCACAGATACGCAGTATTTT. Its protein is CASSQDRRTSTDTQYF.

CDR3: CASSLEGTSGRGEQFF. CDR3 DNA sequence: TGTGCCAGCAGCTTAGAAGGGACTAGCGGGAGAGGTGAGCAGTTCTTC. The chain is built from TRBV7-2 and TRBJ2-1; TRBD2 aligns across 14 bases. CDR1 SGHTA and CDR2 FQGNSA come from the germline V gene. The CDR3 totals 16 residues. J lost 9 bases, V lost 1 base, and 5 bases had no gene match.

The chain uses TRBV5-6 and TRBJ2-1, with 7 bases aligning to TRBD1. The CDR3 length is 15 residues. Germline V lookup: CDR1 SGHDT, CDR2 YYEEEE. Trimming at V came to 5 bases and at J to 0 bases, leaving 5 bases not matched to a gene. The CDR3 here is CASRETGSSYNEQFF. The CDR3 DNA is TGTGCCAGCAGGGAGACAGGGAGCTCCTACAATGAGCAGTTCTTC. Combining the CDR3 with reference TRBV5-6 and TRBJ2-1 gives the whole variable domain DAGVTQSPTHLIKTRGQQVTLRCSPKSGHDTVSWYQQALGQGPQFIFQYYEEEERQRGNFPDRFSGHQFPNYSSELNVNALLLGDSALYLCASRETGSSYNEQFFGPGTRLTVL.

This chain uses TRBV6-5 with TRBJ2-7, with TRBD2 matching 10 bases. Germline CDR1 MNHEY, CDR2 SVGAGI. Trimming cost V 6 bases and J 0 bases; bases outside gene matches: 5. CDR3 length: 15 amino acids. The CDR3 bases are TGTGCCAGCAGACCTAGCGGGGGTAGCTCCTACGAGCAGTACTTC. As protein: CASRPSGGSSYEQYF.

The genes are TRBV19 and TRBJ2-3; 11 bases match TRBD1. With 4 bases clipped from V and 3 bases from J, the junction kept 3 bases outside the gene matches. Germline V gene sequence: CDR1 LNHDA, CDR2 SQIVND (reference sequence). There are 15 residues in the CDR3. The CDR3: CASSTDRGPTDTQYF. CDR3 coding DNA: TGTGCCAGTAGTACGGACAGGGGGCCGACAGATACGCAGTATTTT.

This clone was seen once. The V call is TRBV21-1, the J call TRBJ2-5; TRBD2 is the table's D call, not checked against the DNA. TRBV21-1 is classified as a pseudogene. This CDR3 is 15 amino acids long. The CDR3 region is CASSGTGVGQETQYF. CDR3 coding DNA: TGTGCCAGCAGCGGGACGGGAGTGGGGCAAGAGACCCAGTACTTC.